This record concerns one TCR beta chain sequence. In TCRdb, the 5' RACE reads were re-called with MiXCR into one record per CDR3 protein. The profile covers 270,000 or so distinct CDR3 sequences, with under 20% appearing a single time and approximately 33% taken by the ten largest. This record belongs to a study of CD8 T cells in ankylosing spondylitis. Germline CDR1 LGHDT, CDR2 YNNKEL (reference sequence). This CDR3 spans 15 amino acids. V was cut by 4 bases and J by 1 base, with 10 bases left in between. V usage is TRBV3-1 and J usage is TRBJ2-2; D not resolved. The specimen was blood, either unsorted or a sorted T cell fraction (not recorded which). This TCR was recovered from a male donor with ankylosing spondylitis or in good health (not recorded which). In DNA, the CDR3 is TGTGCCAGCAGCCCCTGGACCCAGAACACCGGGGAGCTGTTTTTT. As protein: CASSPWTQNTGELFF.